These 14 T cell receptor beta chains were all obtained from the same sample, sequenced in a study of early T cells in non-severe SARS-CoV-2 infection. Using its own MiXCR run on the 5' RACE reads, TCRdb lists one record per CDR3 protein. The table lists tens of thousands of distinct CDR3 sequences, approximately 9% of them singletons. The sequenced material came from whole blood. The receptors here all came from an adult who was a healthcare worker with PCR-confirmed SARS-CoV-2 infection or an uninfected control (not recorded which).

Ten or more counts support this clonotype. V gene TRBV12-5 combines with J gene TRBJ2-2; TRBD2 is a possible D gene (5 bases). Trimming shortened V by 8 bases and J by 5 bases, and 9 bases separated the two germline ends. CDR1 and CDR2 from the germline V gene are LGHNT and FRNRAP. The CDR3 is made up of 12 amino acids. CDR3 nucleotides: TGTGCTAGTCAAAGAGGGACCGGGGAGCTGTTTTTT. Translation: CASQRGTGELFF.

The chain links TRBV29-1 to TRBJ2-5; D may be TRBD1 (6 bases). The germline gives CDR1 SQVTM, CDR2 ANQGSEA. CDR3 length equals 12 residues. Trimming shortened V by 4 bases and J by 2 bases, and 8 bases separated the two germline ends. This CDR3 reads CSVATGQETQYF. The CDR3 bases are TGCAGCGTTGCTACAGGGCAAGAGACCCAGTACTTC.

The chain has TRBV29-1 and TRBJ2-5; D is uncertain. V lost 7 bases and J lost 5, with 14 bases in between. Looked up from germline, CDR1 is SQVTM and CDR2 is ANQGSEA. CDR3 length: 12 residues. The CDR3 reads CSAGESGETQYF. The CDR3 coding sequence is TGCAGCGCTGGAGAGTCTGGGGAGACCCAGTACTTC.

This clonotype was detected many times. CDR3 nucleotides: TGTGCCAGCAGTGAATACGGACTAGCGGGAACCGGGGAGCTGTTTTTT. Amino acids: CASSEYGLAGTGELFF. The rearrangement joins TRBV2 to TRBJ2-2, with 12 nucleotides matching TRBD2. The CDR3 is 16 amino acids. Germline V gene data show CDR1 as SNHLY and CDR2 as FYNNEI. V lost 2 bases, J lost 5 bases, and 3 bases stayed unmatched.

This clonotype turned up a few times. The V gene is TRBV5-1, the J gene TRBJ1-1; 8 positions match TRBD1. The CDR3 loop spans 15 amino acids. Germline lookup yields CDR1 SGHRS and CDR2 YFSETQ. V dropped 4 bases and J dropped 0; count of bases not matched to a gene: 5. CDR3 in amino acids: CASSPGQGLNTEAFF. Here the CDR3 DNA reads TGCGCCAGCAGCCCCGGACAGGGCCTGAACACTGAAGCTTTCTTT.

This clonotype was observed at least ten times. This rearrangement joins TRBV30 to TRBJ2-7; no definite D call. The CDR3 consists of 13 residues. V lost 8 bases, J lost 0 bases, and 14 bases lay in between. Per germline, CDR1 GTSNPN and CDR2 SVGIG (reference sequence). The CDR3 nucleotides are TGTGCCGGGGATCTGGTCAACTCCTACGAGCAGTACTTC. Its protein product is CAGDLVNSYEQYF.

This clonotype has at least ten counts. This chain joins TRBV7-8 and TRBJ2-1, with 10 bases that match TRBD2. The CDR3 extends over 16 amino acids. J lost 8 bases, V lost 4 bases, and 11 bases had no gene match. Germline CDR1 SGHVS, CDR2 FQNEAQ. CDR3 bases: TGTGCCAGCAGCTCAGGACGGACTAGCGGTGTCGATGAGCAGTTCTTC. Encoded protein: CASSSGRTSGVDEQFF.

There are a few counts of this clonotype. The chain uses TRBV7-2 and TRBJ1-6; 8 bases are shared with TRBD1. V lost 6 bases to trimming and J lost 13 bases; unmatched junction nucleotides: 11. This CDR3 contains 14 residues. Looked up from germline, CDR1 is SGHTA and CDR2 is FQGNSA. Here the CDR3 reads CASSRTGGLGPLHF. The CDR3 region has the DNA TGTGCCAGCAGTCGTACAGGGGGTCTGGGGCCCCTCCACTTT. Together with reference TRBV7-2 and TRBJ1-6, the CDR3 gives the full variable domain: GAGVSQSPSNKVTEKGKDVELRCDPISGHTALYWYRQSLGQGLEFLIYFQGNSAPDKSGLPSDRFSAERTGGSVSTLTIQRTQQEDSAVYLCASSRTGGLGPLHFGNGTRLTVT.

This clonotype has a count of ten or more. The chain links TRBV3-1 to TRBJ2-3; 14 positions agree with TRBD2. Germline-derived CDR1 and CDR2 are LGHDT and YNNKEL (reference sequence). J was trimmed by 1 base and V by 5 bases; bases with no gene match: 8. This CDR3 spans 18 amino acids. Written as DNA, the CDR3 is TGTGCCAGCAGCTCGGGACTAGCGGGAGCGCCTGGCACAGATACGCAGTATTTT. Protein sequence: CASSSGLAGAPGTDTQYF.

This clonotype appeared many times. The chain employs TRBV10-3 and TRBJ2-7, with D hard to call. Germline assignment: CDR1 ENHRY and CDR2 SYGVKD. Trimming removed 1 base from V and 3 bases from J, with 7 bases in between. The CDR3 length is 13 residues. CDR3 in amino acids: CAISELNNYEQYF. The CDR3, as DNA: TGTGCCATCAGTGAGTTGAACAACTACGAGCAGTACTTC.

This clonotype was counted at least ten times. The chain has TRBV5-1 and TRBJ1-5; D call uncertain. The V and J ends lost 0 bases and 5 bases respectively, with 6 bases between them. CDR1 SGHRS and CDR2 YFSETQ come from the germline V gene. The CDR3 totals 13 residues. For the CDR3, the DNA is TGCGCCAGCAGCTTGGCGGCAGATCAGCCCCAGCATTTT. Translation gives CASSLAADQPQHF.

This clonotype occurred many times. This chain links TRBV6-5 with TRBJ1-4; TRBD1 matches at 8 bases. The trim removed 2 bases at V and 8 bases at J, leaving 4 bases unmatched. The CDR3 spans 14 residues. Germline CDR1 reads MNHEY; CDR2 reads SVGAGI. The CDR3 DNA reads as TGTGCCAGCAGTTACGGACAGGGCCGGGAAAAACTGTTTTTT. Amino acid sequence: CASSYGQGREKLFF.

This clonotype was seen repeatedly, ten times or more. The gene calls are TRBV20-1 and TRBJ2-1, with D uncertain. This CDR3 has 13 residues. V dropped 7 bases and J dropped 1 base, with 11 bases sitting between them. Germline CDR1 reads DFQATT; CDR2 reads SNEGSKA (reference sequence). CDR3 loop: CSVPGSSYNEQFF. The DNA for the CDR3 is TGCAGTGTACCCGGGTCTTCCTACAATGAGCAGTTCTTC.

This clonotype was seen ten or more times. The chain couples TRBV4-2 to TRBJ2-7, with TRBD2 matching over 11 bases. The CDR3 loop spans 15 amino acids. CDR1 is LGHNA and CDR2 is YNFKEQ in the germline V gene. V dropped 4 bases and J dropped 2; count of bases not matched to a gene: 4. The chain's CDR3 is CASSPGLADPYEQYF. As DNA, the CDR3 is TGTGCCAGCAGCCCGGGACTAGCGGACCCCTACGAGCAGTACTTC.